The clone carrying this TCR beta chain was counted only a few times. What it binds is unknown. This sample is part of a study of T cell repertoires in cytomegalovirus infection. TCRdb redid the calling of the reads with MiXCR, one entry per CDR3 protein. The sample records about 190,000 distinct CDR3 sequences, approximately 30% being singletons. Study outcomes and limitations: Using cumulative public TCR beta family frequency, the authors identified those who carried CMV together with the relevant HLA.

CDR1 and CDR2 (germline): SGHAT, FQDESV (reference sequence). V lost 4 bases and J lost 5, with 9 bases in between. There are 13 residues in the CDR3. The chain couples TRBV11-1 to TRBJ2-1, with D hard to call. The source of this sequence is a human donor in good health (CMV status not recorded). Some clones in this sample may be carry-over from other donors' samples. The sequencing input was PBMCs. The CDR3 is CASSYLKDNEQFF. CDR3 sequence (DNA): TGTGCCAGCAGCTACCTGAAGGACAATGAGCAGTTCTTC.